One sample yielded the 11 T cell receptor beta chains listed below, sequenced in a study of blood T cell repertoires in COVID-19. This table comes from immunoSEQ multiplex PCR, and its TCRdb copy is limited to in-frame clones, with some not included. Of 30,000 to 35,000 clones listed, 85% to 95% were seen once; the top ten hold roughly an eighth. Sequencing input: peripheral blood. The receptors originated from a human donor in a cohort sampled during active COVID-19.

The gene calls are TRBV6-5 and TRBJ1-1; possible D gene TRBD1, 6 bases. Germline CDR1 is MNHEY and CDR2 is SVGAGI. This CDR3 comprises 15 residues. V shed 7 bases and J shed 0 bases, with 15 bases lying between them. CDR3 residues: CASTPRGRMNTEAFF. The CDR3 DNA reads TGTGCCAGCACTCCCAGGGGCCGAATGAACACTGAAGCTTTCTTT.

This clone was observed once. The rearrangement uses TRBV7-2 and TRBJ1-1, with D unclear. From germline, CDR1 is SGHTA and CDR2 FQGNSA. The CDR3 has 14 residues. The V and J ends lost 6 bases and 0 bases respectively, with 11 bases between them. CDR3 amino acids: CASRTYRVNTEAFF. Written as DNA, the CDR3 is TGTGCCAGCAGAACTTACAGAGTGAACACTGAAGCTTTCTTT. The whole variable domain, filled in from reference TRBV7-2 and TRBJ1-1, reads GAGVSQSPSNKVTEKGKDVELRCDPISGHTALYWYRQSLGQGLEFLIYFQGNSAPDKSGLPSDRFSAERTGGSVSTLTIQRTQQEDSAVYLCASRTYRVNTEAFFGQGTRLTVV.

The sample holds a few counts of this clone. The V gene is TRBV30, the J gene TRBJ1-1, with 7 bases matching TRBD1. The V gene's germline CDR1 is GTSNPN and CDR2 SVGIG (reference sequence). CDR3 length: 15 residues. Unmatched junction bases numbered 7, after V lost 0 bases and J lost 3 bases. CDR3 sequence reads: CAWSVPRRGYTEAFF. CDR3 DNA sequence: TGTGCCTGGAGTGTACCCCGCAGGGGGTACACTGAAGCTTTCTTT.

The chain joins TRBV18 to TRBJ2-1; the D gene is possibly TRBD2 (7 bases). There are 13 residues in the CDR3. Germline CDR1 and CDR2: KGHSH and LQKENI. V lost 3 bases to trimming and J lost 14 bases, with 17 bases between them. The CDR3 sequence is CASSPPGGHQEFF. Written as DNA, the CDR3 is TGTGCCAGCTCACCCCCCGGGGGGCACCAGGAGTTCTTC.

J is TRBJ1-1 and V is TRBV24-1; 9 nucleotides align to TRBD1. The V gene end was trimmed by 2 bases and the J gene end by 4 bases; junction bases not matched to a gene: 1. Germline lookup yields CDR1 KGHDR and CDR2 SFDVKD. The length of the CDR3 is 14 residues. CDR3 sequence (DNA): TGTGCCACCAGTGATTACAGGGGGCTCACTGAAGCTTTCTTT. This translates into CATSDYRGLTEAFF.

This clone was picked up one time. The genes are TRBV9 and TRBJ2-3; TRBD1 is a possible D gene (6 bases). Germline CDR1 is SGDLS and CDR2 is YYNGEE. The CDR3 covers 13 residues. Deletions cut 2 bases from V and 4 bases from J, with 8 bases between. The CDR3 region has the DNA TGTGCCAGCAGCGTTACAGGGCCAGATACGCAGTATTTT. Translation gives CASSVTGPDTQYF. Using reference TRBV9 and TRBJ2-3 for the parts outside the CDR3, the full variable domain is DSGVTQTPKHLITATGQRVTLRCSPRSGDLSVYWYQQSLDQGLQFLIQYYNGEERAKGNILERFSAQQFPDLHSELNLSSLELGDSALYFCASSVTGPDTQYFGPGTRLTVL.

This rearrangement joins TRBV19 to TRBJ1-6, with 7 bases fitting TRBD1. This CDR3 contains 13 residues. J gave up 9 bases and V 11 bases, and 10 bases lay outside the gene matches. Germline V CDR1 and CDR2: LNHDA, SQIVND (reference sequence). The CDR3 DNA reads as TGTGCCGTCTCCGGGACAGTGGGTTCACCCCTCCACTTT. It codes for CAVSGTVGSPLHF.

This chain joins TRBV10-2 and TRBJ2-2; 11 bases agree with TRBD2. Per germline, CDR1 WSHSY and CDR2 SAAADI. Trimming at V came to 4 bases and at J to 5 bases, leaving 3 bases not matched to a gene. The CDR3 covers 15 residues. CDR3 sequence reads: CASSALAGGTGELFF. CDR3 DNA sequence: TGCGCCAGCAGTGCTCTAGCGGGAGGAACCGGGGAGCTGTTTTTT.

The gene calls are TRBV10-3 and TRBJ2-7; 8 nucleotides match TRBD2. Unmatched junction bases numbered 5, after V lost 6 bases and J lost 1 base. The CDR3 has 14 amino acids. Per the germline V gene, CDR1 is ENHRY and CDR2 is SYGVKD. DNA for the CDR3: TGTGCCATCAGCCCGAGCGGGAGTTCCTACGAGCAGTACTTC. Protein product: CAISPSGSSYEQYF.

The CDR3 region is CASSSGPISEKLFF. The CDR3 DNA follows: TGTGCCAGCAGTTCTGGGCCAATTTCAGAAAAACTGTTTTTT. The chain is built from TRBV27 and TRBJ1-4, with no clear D. The CDR3 contains 14 residues. Germline lookup yields CDR1 MNHEY and CDR2 SMNVEV (reference sequence). The germline V and J ends were trimmed by 4 bases and 8 bases, with 14 bases remaining between them.

This clone was recorded only once. V usage is TRBV6-5 and J usage is TRBJ1-2, with D perhaps matching TRBD1 (5 bases). The V end lost 2 bases, the J end lost 2 bases, and 15 bases lay between the germline ends. Germline V gene lookup returns CDR1 MNHEY and CDR2 SVGAGI. CDR3 length equals 16 residues. The CDR3 region is CASSYGQGGRNYGYTF. CDR3 coding DNA: TGTGCCAGCAGTTACGGGCAGGGCGGGAGGAACTATGGCTACACCTTC.